This T cell receptor (beta chain) was sequenced in a study of cytomegalovirus exposure and HLA in healthy donors. As concerns this clone: Antigen: not known.

Points from the study as a whole: A later analysis revealed that TCR association rates differed between HLA loci, peaking at DRB1 and bottoming out at HLA-C. In an earlier analysis, most TCR beta V segments were productive about 87% or about 30% of the time.

A multiplex PCR was run with 60 Vbeta primers and 13 Jbeta primers. Only in-frame clones appear in the TCRdb table, and some are missing; sequencing was by immunoSEQ multiplex PCR. The profile shows about 120,000 clones, approximately 80% of them singletons. The CDR3 totals 14 residues. V dropped 5 bases and J dropped 6; count of bases not matched to a gene: 8. Germline CDR1 and CDR2: SGHVS and FNYEAQ. The donors comprised healthy bone marrow donors. J is TRBJ2-5 and V is TRBV7-6, with 8 bases lining up with TRBD1. The receptor was derived from a human donor in good health. Sequenced material: PBMCs. In DNA form, the CDR3 reads TGTGCCAGCAGCCCGTCCGGACAGGGCCAGACCCAGTACTTC. It is translated as CASSPSGQGQTQYF.